This T cell receptor beta chain appears in the sequencing data of a study of post-analysis software for immune sequencing data. The J segment lost 6 bases and the V segment lost 7 bases, leaving 7 bases of the junction unmatched. Germline CDR1 SQVTM, CDR2 ANQGSEA. The CDR3 loop spans 13 amino acids. This clonotype was seen only a few times. As yet, its antigen is unknown. General study results and limits: The five TRBV segments detected at higher frequency in patients than in controls included TRBV5-6, TRBV5-1 and TRBV20-1.

Unique molecular identifiers had been added to the TCR beta cDNA libraries. TCRdb used MiXCR to reprocess the PCR reads, holding one entry per CDR3 protein. The sample yields approximately 730,000 distinct CDR3 sequences, 25% to 30% seen once. The receptor was derived from a girl aged 10-17 years with multiple sclerosis. The J gene is TRBJ2-1, the V gene TRBV29-1; TRBD2 matches 9 bases. The sample consisted of blood. CDR3 region: CSAGVAGANEQFF. The CDR3 region has the DNA TGCAGCGCCGGGGTAGCGGGAGCCAATGAGCAGTTCTTC.